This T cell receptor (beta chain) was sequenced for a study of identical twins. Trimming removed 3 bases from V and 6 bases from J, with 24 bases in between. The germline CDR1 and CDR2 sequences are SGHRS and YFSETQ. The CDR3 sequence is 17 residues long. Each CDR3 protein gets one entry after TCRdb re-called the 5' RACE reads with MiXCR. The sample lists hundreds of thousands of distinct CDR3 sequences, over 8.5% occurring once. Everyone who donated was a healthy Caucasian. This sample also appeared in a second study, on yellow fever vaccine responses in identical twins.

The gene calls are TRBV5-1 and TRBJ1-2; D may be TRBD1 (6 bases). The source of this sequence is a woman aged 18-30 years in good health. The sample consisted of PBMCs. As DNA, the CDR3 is TGCGCCAGCAGCTCCCCCGTTTCCGTGACAGGCGTCCATGGCTACACCTTC. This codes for CASSSPVSVTGVHGYTF.